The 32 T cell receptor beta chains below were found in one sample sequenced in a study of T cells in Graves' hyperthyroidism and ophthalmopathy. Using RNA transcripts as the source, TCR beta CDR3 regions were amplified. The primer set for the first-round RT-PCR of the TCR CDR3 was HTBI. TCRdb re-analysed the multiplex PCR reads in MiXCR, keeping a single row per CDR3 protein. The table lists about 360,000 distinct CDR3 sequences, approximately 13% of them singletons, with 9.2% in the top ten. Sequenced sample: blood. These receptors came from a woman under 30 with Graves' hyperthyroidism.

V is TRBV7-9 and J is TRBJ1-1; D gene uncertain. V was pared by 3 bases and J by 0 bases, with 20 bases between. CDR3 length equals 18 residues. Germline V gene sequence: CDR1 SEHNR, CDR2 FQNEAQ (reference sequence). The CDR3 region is CASSLKKDGVSLNTEAFF. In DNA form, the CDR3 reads TGTGCCAGCAGCTTGAAAAAGGACGGAGTAAGCCTGAACACTGAAGCTTTCTTT.

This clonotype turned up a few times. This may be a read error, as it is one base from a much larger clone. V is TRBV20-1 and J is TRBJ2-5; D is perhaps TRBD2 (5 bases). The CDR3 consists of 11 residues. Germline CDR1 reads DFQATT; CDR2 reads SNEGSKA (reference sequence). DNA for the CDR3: TGCAGTGCTCGGGAAGGAGAGAGCCAGTACTTC. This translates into CSAREGESQYF.

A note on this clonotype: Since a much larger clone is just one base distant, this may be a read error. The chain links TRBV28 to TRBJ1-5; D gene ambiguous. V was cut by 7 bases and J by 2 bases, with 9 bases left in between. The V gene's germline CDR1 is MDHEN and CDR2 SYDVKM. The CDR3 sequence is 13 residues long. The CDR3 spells CASTPLGNQPQHF. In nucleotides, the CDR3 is TGTGCCAGCACCCCCCTCGGCAATCAGCCCCAGCATTTT.

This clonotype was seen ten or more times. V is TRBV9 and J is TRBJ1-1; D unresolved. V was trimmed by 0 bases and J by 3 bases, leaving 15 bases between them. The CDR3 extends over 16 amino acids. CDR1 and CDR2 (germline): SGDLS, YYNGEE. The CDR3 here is CASSVAIRAGDTEAFF. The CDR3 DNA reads TGTGCCAGCAGCGTAGCTATAAGGGCTGGGGACACTGAAGCTTTCTTT.

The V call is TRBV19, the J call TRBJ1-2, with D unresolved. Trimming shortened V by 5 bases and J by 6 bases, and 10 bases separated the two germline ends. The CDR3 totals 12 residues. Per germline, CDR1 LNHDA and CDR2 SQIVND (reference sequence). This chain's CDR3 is CASSLGPNGYTF. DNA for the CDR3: TGTGCCAGTAGTCTCGGTCCAAATGGCTACACCTTC. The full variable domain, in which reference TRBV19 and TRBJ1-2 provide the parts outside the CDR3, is DGGITQSPKYLFRKEGQNVTLSCEQNLNHDAMYWYRQDPGQGLRLIYYSQIVNDFQKGDIAEGYSVSREKKESFPLTVTSAQKNPTAFYLCASSLGPNGYTFGSGTRLTVV.

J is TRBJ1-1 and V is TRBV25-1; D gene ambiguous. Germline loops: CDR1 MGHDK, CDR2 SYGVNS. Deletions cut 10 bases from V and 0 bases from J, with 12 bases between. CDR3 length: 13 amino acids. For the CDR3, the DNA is TGTGCCACCTCCCCGTGGGTGAACACTGAAGCTTTCTTT. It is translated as CATSPWVNTEAFF.

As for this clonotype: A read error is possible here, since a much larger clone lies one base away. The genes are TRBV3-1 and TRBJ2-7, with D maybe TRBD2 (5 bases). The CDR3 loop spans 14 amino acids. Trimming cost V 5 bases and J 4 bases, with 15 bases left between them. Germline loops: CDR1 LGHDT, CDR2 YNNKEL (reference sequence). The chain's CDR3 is CASSSQRRSYEQYF. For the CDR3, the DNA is TGTGCCAGCAGCTCCCAGAGGAGGTCTTACGAGCAGTACTTC.

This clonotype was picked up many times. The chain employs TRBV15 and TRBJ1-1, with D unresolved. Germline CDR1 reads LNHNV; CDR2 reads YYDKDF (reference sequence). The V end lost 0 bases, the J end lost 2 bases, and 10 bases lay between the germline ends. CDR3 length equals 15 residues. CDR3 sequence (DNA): TGTGCCACCAGCAGAGACCGGTTTGAAAACACTGAAGCTTTCTTT. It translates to CATSRDRFENTEAFF.

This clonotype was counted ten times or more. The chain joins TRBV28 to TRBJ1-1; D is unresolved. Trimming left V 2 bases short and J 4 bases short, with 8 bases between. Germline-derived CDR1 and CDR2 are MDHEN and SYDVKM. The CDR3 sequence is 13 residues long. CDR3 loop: CASSLRVSTEAFF. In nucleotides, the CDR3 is TGTGCCAGCAGTTTACGCGTTAGCACTGAAGCTTTCTTT.

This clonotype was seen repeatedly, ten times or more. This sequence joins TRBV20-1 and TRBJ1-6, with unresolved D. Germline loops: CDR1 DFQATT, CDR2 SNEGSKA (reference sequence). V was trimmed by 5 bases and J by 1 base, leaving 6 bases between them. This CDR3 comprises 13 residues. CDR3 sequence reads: CSAGLSYNSPLHF. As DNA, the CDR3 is TGCAGTGCTGGCTTATCCTATAATTCACCCCTCCACTTT.

The CDR3 DNA is TGTGCCAGCAGCCAAGCTAGCGGCACAGATACGCAGTATTTT. Translation gives CASSQASGTDTQYF. The gene calls are TRBV3-1 and TRBJ2-3; maybe TRBD2 (6 bases). The CDR3 has 14 residues. Trimming removed 1 base from V and 1 base from J, with 6 bases in between. Germline V gives CDR1 LGHDT, CDR2 YNNKEL (reference sequence).

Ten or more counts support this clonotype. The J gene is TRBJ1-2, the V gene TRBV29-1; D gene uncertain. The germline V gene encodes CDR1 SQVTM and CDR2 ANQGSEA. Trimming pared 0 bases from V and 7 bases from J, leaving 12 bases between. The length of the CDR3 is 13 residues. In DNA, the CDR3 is TGCAGCGTTGAAGATCGAGGGTCAGGTGGCTACACCTTC. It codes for CSVEDRGSGGYTF.

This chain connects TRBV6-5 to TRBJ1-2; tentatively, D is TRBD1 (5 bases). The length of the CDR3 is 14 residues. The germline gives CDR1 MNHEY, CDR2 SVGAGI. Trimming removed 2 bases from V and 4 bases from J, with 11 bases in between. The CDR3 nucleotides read TGTGCCAGCAGTTACGCGGGGGAAGGCTATGGCTACACCTTC. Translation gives CASSYAGEGYGYTF.

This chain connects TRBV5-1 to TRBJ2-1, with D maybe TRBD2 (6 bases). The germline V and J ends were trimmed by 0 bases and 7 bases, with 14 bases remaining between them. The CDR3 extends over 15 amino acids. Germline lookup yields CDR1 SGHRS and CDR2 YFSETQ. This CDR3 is CASSLELVAANEQFF. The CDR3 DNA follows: TGCGCCAGCAGCTTGGAGTTGGTAGCGGCTAATGAGCAGTTCTTC.

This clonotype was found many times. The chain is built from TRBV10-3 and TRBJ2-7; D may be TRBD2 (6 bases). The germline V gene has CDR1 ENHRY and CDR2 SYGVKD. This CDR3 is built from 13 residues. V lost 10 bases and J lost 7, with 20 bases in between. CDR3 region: CATNSGPQREQYF. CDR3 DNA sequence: TGTGCCACCAACAGCGGGCCCCAACGGGAGCAGTACTTC.

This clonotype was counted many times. The CDR3 is CASSFGQGDYGYTF. The CDR3 DNA follows: TGTGCCAGCAGTTTTGGCCAGGGGGATTATGGCTACACCTTC. The chain carries TRBV28 and TRBJ1-2, with 7 bases that match TRBD1. The CDR3 is made up of 14 amino acids. J gave up 5 bases and V 3 bases, and 6 bases lay outside the gene matches. From germline, CDR1 is MDHEN and CDR2 SYDVKM.

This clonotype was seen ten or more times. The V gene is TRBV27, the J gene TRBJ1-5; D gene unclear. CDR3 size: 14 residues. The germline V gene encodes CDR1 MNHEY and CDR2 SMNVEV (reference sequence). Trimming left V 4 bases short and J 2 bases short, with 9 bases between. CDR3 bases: TGTGCCAGCAGTTCGTTCCAAGGCAATCAGCCCCAGCATTTT. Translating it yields CASSSFQGNQPQHF.

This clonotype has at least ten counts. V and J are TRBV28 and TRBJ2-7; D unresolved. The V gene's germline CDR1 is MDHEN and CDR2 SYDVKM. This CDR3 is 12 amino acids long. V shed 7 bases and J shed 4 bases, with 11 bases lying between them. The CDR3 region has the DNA TGTGCCAGCAAGCACGATGGGTACGAGCAGTACTTC. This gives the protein CASKHDGYEQYF.

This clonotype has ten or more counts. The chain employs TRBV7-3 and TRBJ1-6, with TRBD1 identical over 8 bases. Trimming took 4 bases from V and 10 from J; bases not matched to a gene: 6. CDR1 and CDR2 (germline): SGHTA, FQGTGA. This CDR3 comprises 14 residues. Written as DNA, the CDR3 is TGTGCCAGCAGCTACGGGACAGGCGGGTCACCCCTCCACTTT. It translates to CASSYGTGGSPLHF.

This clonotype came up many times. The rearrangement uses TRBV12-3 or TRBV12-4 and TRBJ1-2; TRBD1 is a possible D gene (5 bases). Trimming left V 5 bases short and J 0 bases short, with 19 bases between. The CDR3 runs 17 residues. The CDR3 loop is CASSPRPGTLPNYGYTF. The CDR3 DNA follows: TGTGCCAGCAGTCCTCGACCCGGGACCCTCCCTAACTATGGCTACACCTTC.

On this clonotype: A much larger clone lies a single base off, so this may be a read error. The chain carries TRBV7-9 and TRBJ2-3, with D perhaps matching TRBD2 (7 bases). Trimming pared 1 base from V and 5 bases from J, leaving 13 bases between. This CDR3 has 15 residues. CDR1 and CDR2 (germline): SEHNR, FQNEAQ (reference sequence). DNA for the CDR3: TGTGCCAGCAGCTTAGGACGGGGGGCTGGAGATACGCAGTATTTT. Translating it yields CASSLGRGAGDTQYF.

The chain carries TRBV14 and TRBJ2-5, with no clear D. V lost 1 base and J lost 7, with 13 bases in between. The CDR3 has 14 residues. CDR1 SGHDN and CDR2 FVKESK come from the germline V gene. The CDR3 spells CASSQGLLPGTQYF. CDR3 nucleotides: TGTGCCAGCAGCCAAGGGCTGCTTCCGGGGACCCAGTACTTC.

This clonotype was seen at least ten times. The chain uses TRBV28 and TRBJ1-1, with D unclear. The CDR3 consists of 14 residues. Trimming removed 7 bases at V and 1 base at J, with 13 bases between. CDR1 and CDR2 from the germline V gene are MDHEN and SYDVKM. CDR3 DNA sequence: TGTGCCAGCACCCTCTGGGAGCCGAACACTGAAGCTTTCTTT. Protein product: CASTLWEPNTEAFF.

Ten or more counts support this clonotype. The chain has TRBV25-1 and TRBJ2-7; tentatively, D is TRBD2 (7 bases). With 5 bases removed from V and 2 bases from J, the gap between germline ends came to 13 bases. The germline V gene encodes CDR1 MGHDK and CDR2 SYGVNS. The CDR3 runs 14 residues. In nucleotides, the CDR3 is TGTGCCAGCAGTATTTGGGAGGGGGCCTACGAGCAGTACTTC. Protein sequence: CASSIWEGAYEQYF.

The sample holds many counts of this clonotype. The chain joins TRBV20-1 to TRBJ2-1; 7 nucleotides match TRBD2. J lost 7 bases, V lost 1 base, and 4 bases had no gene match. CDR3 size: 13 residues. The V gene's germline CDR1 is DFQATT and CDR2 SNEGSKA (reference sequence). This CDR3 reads CSARAPRGNEQFF. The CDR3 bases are TGCAGTGCTAGAGCCCCGCGGGGGAATGAGCAGTTCTTC.

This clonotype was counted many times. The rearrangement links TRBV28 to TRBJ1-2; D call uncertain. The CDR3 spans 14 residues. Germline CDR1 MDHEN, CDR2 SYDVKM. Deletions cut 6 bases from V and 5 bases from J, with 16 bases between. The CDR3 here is CASSSPSEGYGYTF. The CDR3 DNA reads TGTGCCAGCAGCTCCCCCAGCGAGGGATATGGCTACACCTTC.

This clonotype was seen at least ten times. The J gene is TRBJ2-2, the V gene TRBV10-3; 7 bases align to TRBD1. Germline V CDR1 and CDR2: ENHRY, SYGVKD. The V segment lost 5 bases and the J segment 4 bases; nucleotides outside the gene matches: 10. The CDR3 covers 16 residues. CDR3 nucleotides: TGTGCCATCAGTTTCACAGGGGAACTCGGCACCGGGGAGCTGTTTTTT. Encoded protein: CAISFTGELGTGELFF.

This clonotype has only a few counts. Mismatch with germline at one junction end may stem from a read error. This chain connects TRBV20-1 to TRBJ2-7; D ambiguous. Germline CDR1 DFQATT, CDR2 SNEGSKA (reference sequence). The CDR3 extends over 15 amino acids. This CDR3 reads CGARDRLLALPAQYF. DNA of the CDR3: TGCGGTGCTAGAGATAGGCTGCTGGCCCTTCCGGCGCAGTACTTC.

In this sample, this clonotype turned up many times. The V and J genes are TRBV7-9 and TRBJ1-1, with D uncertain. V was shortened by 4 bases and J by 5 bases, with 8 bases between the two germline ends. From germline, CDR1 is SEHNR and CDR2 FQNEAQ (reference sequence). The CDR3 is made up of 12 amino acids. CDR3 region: CASSSPQTEAFF. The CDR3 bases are TGTGCCAGCAGCTCCCCCCAAACTGAAGCTTTCTTT.

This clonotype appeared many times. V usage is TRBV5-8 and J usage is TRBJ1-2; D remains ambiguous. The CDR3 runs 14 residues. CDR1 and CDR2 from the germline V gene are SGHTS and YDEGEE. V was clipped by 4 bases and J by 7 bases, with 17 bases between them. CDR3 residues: CASSPGPYPFGYTF. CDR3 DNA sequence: TGTGCCAGCAGCCCCGGGCCCTACCCTTTTGGCTACACCTTC.

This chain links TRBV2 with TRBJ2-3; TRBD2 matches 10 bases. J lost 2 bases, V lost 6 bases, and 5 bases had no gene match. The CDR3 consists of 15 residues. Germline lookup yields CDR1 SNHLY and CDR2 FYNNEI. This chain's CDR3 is CASSGLAENTDTQYF. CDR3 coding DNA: TGTGCCAGCAGCGGACTAGCGGAGAACACAGATACGCAGTATTTT.

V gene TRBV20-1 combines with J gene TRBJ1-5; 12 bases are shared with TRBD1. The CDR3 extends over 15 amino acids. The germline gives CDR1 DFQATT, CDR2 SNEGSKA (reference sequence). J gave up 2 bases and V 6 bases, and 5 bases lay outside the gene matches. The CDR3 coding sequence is TGCAGTGCCCCCGGGACAGGGGGCGGCAATCAGCCCCAGCATTTT. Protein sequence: CSAPGTGGGNQPQHF.